This T cell receptor (beta chain) was sequenced for a study of T cell responses to AZD1222 COVID-19 vaccine. Clones were read by immunoSEQ multiplex PCR, and TCRdb kept only the in-frame ones, dropping some. The table lists 120,000 or so clones, about 90% of them singletons, with about 1.1% in the top ten. This CDR3 contains 16 residues. This sequence originates from an adult in good health. The sample in question was peripheral blood, obtained on day 0 of AZD1222 vaccination. The chain uses TRBV21-1 and TRBJ2-7; the DNA was not used to check the table's D call, TRBD2. TRBV21-1 is listed as a pseudogene. CDR3 protein: CASSSLGGGQNYEQYF. DNA of the CDR3: TGTGCCAGCAGCTCCCTAGGGGGGGGGCAGAACTACGAGCAGTACTTC.